A single count supports the clone carrying this T cell receptor beta chain. Its target is unknown. The J segment lost 8 bases and the V segment lost 4 bases, leaving 7 bases of the junction unmatched. CDR3 length equals 13 residues. The data belong to a study of T cell repertoires in cytomegalovirus infection. Across the whole study: Shared public TCR beta signatures pointed to both CMV infection and a matching HLA type. Study-wide findings and caveats: In two of eight donors, the top clonotype was HLA-C-restricted CMV-specific. CMV carriers with the relevant HLA were identified by cumulative public TCR beta family frequency.

TCRdb reanalysed the reads using MiXCR and keeps one entry per CDR3 protein. The table records around 500,000 distinct CDR3 sequences, 40% to 50% of them present only once. The receptor was derived from a human donor in good health (CMV status not recorded). Some clones in this sample may be carry-over from other donors' samples. The material was cultured PBMCs, obtained from culture after CMV antigen stimulation. This rearrangement joins TRBV12-3 or TRBV12-4 to TRBJ1-2; 7 nucleotides match TRBD1. CDR3 sequence (DNA): TGTGCCAGCAGTTCTAGGGGGCGCGGAGGCTACACCTTC. Encoded protein: CASSSRGRGGYTF.